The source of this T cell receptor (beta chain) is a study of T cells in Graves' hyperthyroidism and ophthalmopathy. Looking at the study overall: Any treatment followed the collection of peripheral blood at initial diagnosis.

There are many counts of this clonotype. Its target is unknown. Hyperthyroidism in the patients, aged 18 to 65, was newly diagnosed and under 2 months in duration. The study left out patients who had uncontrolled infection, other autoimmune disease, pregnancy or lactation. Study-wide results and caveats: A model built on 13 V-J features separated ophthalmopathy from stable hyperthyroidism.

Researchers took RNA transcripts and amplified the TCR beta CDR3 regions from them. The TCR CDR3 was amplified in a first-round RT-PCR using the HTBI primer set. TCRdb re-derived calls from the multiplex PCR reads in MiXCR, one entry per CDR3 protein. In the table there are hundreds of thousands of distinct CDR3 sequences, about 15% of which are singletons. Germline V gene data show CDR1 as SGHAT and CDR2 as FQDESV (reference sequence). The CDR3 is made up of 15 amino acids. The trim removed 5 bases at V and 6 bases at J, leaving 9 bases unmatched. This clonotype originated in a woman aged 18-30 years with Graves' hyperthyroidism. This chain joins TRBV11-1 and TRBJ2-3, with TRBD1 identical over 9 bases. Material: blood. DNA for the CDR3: TGTGCCAGCAGCGACCGACAGGGGGGTGTGGATACGCAGTATTTT. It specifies CASSDRQGGVDTQYF.